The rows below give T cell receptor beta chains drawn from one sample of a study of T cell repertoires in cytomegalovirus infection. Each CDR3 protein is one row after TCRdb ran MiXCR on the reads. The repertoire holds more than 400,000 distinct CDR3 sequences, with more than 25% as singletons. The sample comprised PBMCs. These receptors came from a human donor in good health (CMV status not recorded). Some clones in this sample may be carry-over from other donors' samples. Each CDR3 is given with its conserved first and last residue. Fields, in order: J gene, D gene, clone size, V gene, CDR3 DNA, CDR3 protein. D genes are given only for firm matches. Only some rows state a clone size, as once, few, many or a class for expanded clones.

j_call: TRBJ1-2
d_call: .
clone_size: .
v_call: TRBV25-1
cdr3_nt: TGTGCCAGTGGGGTGGACTATGGCTACACCTTC
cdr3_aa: CASGVDYGYTF

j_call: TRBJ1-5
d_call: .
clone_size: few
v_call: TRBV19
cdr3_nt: TGTGCCAGTAGCCAAACAGGGATCGGCAATCAGCCCCAGCATTTT
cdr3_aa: CASSQTGIGNQPQHF

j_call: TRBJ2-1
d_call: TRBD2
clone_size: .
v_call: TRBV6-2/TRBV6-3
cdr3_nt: TGTGCCAGCAACCCCCCAGGGACTAGCGGGAGGGAGCAGTTCTTC
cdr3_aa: CASNPPGTSGREQFF

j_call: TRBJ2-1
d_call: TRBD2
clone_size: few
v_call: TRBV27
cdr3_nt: TGTGCCAGCAGTTCCCCTAGCGGGGTCTACAATGAGCAGTTCTTC
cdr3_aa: CASSSPSGVYNEQFF

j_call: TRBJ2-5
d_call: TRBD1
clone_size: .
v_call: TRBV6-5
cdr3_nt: TGTGCCAGCAGTCTGGACAGGGCGGAGACCCAGTACTTC
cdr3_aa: CASSLDRAETQYF

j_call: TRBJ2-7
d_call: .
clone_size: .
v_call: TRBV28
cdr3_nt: TGTGCCAGCAGAGGGAGGCAGGGGAACATCTACGAGCAGTACTTC
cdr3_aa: CASRGRQGNIYEQYF

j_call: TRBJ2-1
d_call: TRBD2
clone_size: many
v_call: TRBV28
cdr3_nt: TGTGCCAGCAGTTTATCCTCTAGCGGGAGTATTGAGCAGTTCTTC
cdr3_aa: CASSLSSSGSIEQFF

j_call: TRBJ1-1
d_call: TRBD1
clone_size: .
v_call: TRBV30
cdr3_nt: TGTGCCTGGAACCCCCCGGGACAGCTCACTGAAGCTTTCTTT
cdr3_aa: CAWNPPGQLTEAFF

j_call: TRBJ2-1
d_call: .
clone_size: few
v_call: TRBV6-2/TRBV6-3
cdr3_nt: TGTGCCAGCAAAAGGGTGATGTACAATGAGCAGTTCTTC
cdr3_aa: CASKRVMYNEQFF

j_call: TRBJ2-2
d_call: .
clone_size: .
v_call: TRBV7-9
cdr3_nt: TGTGCCAGCAGCTTTTCCGCGGACGGGGAGCTGTTTTTT
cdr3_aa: CASSFSADGELFF

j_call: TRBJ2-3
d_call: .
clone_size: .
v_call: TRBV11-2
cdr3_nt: TGTGCCAGCAGCTCTATAGCGACCACAGATACGCAGTATTTT
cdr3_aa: CASSSIATTDTQYF

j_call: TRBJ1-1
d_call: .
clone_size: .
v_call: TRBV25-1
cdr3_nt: TGTGCCAGCAGTGTTGACGCCTGGAACACTGAAGCTTTCTTT
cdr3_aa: CASSVDAWNTEAFF

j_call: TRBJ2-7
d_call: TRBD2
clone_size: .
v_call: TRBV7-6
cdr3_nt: TGTGCCAGCAGCTTAGTTGTTAGCGGGAGTATTTCCGAGCAGTACTTC
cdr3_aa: CASSLVVSGSISEQYF

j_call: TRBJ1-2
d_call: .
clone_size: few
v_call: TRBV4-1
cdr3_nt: TGCGCCAGCCGAAGCGGCTTGGGGGATGGCTACACCTTC
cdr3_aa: CASRSGLGDGYTF

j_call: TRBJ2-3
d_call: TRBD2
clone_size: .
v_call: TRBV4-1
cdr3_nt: TGCGCCAGCAGCCGCCAGCGGACTAGCGGGATTAGCACAGATACGCAGTATTTT
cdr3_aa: CASSRQRTSGISTDTQYF

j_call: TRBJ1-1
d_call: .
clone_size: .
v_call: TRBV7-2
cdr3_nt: TGTGCCAGCAGCGAAACAGGGTTAAACACTGAAGCTTTCTTT
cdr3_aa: CASSETGLNTEAFF

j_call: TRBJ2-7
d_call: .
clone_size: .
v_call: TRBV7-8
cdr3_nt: TGTGCCAGCAGCTCCCTGGCCACAGGCGATCAGTACTTC
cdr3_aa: CASSSLATGDQYF

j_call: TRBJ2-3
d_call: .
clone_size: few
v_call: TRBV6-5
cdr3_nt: TGTGCCAGCAGGACTATCCGATTCACAGATACGCAGTATTTT
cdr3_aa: CASRTIRFTDTQYF

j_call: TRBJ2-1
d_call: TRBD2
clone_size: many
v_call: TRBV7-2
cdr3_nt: TGTGCCAGCACGGGACTAGCGGCCTACAATGAGCAGTTCTTC
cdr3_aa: CASTGLAAYNEQFF

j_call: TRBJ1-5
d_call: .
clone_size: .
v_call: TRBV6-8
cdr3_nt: TGTGCCAGCAGCCGGGACTTTGTACAGCCCCAGCATTTT
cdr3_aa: CASSRDFVQPQHF

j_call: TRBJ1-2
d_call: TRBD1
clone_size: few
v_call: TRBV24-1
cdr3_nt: TGTGCCACCAGTGATGGACAGGGGACTGGCTACACCTTC
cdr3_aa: CATSDGQGTGYTF

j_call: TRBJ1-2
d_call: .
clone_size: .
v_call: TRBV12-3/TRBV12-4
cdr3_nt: TGTGCCAGCACACTGGGCAACTATGGCTACACCTTC
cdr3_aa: CASTLGNYGYTF

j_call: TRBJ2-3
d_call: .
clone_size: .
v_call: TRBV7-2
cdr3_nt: TGTGCCAGCAGCTTAGCGGAGGGCAGCACAGATACGCAGTATTTT
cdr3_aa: CASSLAEGSTDTQYF

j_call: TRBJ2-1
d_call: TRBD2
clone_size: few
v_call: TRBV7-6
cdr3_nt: TGTGCCAGCAGCTCCTACCCGGGACTACAAGACAATGAGCAGTTCTTC
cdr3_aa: CASSSYPGLQDNEQFF

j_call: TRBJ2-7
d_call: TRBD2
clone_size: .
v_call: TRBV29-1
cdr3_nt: TGCAGCGTTGGACTAGCGGGAGATCCGACAGAGCAGTACTTC
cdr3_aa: CSVGLAGDPTEQYF

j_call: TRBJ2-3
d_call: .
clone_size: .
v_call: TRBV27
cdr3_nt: TGTGCCAGCAGTCCAGGCAGGGCCCGGACAGATACGCAGTATTTT
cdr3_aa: CASSPGRARTDTQYF